The present entry profiles one TCR beta chain with its context. Germline V CDR1 and CDR2: MNHEY, SVGAGI. This CDR3 is 15 amino acids long. V shed 4 bases, J shed 0 bases, and the junction held 5 bases outside the gene matches. Source study methods: Scientists estimated how many nucleated cells there were by amplifying reference gene primers. Measured with immunoSEQ multiplex PCR; TCRdb has only the in-frame clones, and not every one. V and J calls and clone size are those listed in that table; D and trimming were worked out from the DNA. The data hold 350,000 to 550,000 clones, with approximately 90% observed a single time. This sample was included in a study of blood T cell repertoires in COVID-19. The wider study: The origin of the acute and convalescent COVID-19 samples was the United States, Italy and Spain. PBMCs, B-cell-depleted T cells, or T cells were the source of the cDNA or gDNA that made up the material.

This TCR was sampled from a woman aged 25-40 years with acute or convalescent COVID-19. The chain has TRBV6-5 and TRBJ1-1, with 7 bases identical to TRBD1. Input material: peripheral blood. The CDR3 DNA reads as TGTGCCAGCAGTTTACAGGGGAATGTGAACACTGAAGCTTTCTTT. It codes for CASSLQGNVNTEAFF.